A selection of T cell receptor beta chains follows, all from one sample in a study of CD8 T cells in Susac syndrome. One entry per CDR3 protein, called by TCRdb with MiXCR from the immunoSEQ multiplex PCR reads. The sample shows some 240,000 distinct CDR3 sequences, less than 96% of them seen only once. The sample was CD4+ T cells from PBMCs. Receptors originate from a human donor with Susac syndrome. CDR3s leave out the opening cysteine and the closing phenylalanine or tryptophan.

J: TRBJ2-7
length: 12
V: TRBV20-1
CDR3: SAGTGKGWLEQY

J: TRBJ2-2
length: 12
V: TRBV15
CDR3: ATSSPGDPGELF

J: TRBJ1-2
length: 14
V: TRBV23-1
CDR3: ASSHRIFRLGYGYT

J: TRBJ2-5
length: 14
V: TRBV5-6
CDR3: ASSSGLAEMQETQY

J: TRBJ2-2
length: 14
V: TRBV5-1
CDR3: ASSLGPGVGAGELF

J: TRBJ1-1
length: 11
V: TRBV30
CDR3: AWSLSWGTEAF

J: TRBJ2-3
length: 11
V: TRBV29-1
CDR3: SVGTSVTDTQY

J: TRBJ1-3
length: 12
V: TRBV12-3/TRBV12-4
CDR3: ASRDSGSGNTIY

J: TRBJ2-1
length: 11
V: TRBV30
CDR3: AWSRGSYNEQF

J: TRBJ1-3
length: 13
V: TRBV20-1
CDR3: SASFGVGTGNTIY

J: TRBJ1-1
length: 12
V: TRBV12-3/TRBV12-4
CDR3: ASSFKQGTTEAF

J: TRBJ1-2
length: 12
V: TRBV25-1
CDR3: ASSDVNGWRGYT

J: TRBJ1-1
length: 14
V: TRBV3-1
CDR3: ASSQESQSMSPEAF

J: TRBJ1-2
length: 12
V: TRBV5-6
CDR3: ASSLAVLSPGYT

J: TRBJ2-2
length: 13
V: TRBV7-2
CDR3: ASSLAGSGTGELF

J: TRBJ2-7
length: 14
V: TRBV4-2
CDR3: ASSQIAGGVTYEQY

J: TRBJ1-1
length: 13
V: TRBV27
CDR3: ASSAPGHWNTEAF

J: TRBJ1-2
length: 10
V: TRBV20-1
CDR3: SAREDTGGYT

J: TRBJ2-7
length: 11
V: TRBV2
CDR3: ASMLAGVDEQY

J: TRBJ2-3
length: 10
V: TRBV25-1
CDR3: ASSEWGDTQY

J: TRBJ1-1
length: 14
V: TRBV7-6
CDR3: ASSTQVGLLGVRAF

J: TRBJ2-3
length: 10
V: TRBV7-9
CDR3: ASSQTGDTQY

J: TRBJ2-7
length: 12
V: TRBV20-1
CDR3: SARGGGNTYEQY

J: TRBJ1-2
length: 13
V: TRBV4-1
CDR3: ASSQDYSGSGGYT

J: TRBJ1-2
length: 13
V: TRBV30
CDR3: AWSVNPQGYYGYT

J: TRBJ2-7
length: 13
V: TRBV5-1
CDR3: ASSPWDRDTGEQY

J: TRBJ1-2
length: 11
V: TRBV29-1
CDR3: SVVFMENYGYT

J: TRBJ1-1
length: 13
V: TRBV9
CDR3: ASSEGDRPRNEAF

J: TRBJ2-1
length: 11
V: TRBV2
CDR3: ASPTSAYNEQF

J: TRBJ2-3
length: 12
V: TRBV5-1
CDR3: ASSYLAGADTQY

J: TRBJ2-5
length: 13
V: TRBV20-1
CDR3: SARTGLPNQETQY

J: TRBJ1-4
length: 12
V: TRBV11-3
CDR3: ASSLGLRFEKLF

J: TRBJ1-5
length: 11
V: TRBV29-1
CDR3: SAAPTENQPQH

J: TRBJ2-5
length: 11
V: TRBV28
CDR3: ASLGQGQETQY

J: TRBJ2-1
length: 10
V: TRBV7-9
CDR3: ASSHAEIEQF

J: TRBJ2-7
length: 12
V: TRBV3-1
CDR3: ASSHRRTDYEQY

J: TRBJ2-2
length: 13
V: TRBV12-3/TRBV12-4
CDR3: ASGGAGGFTGELF

J: TRBJ2-1
length: 13
V: TRBV5-5
CDR3: ASSGGTSGRAEEF

J: TRBJ1-1
length: 11
V: TRBV7-2
CDR3: ASSVSKAREAF

J: TRBJ2-5
length: 14
V: TRBV4-1
CDR3: ASSQATGTQGGTQY

J: TRBJ2-7
length: 12
V: TRBV4-1
CDR3: ASSPRDRVYEQY

J: TRBJ1-2
length: 12
V: TRBV12-3/TRBV12-4
CDR3: ASRSGQGNYGYT

J: TRBJ2-1
length: 14
V: TRBV6-1
CDR3: ASSRTGTGGRNEQF

J: TRBJ1-4
length: 15
V: TRBV12-3/TRBV12-4
CDR3: ASSLPPGLGGNEKLF

J: TRBJ2-5
length: 14
V: TRBV7-9
CDR3: ASSFEGSRGQETQY

J: TRBJ1-1
length: 11
V: TRBV29-1
CDR3: SVYTGWDTEAF

J: TRBJ2-7
length: 13
V: TRBV20-1
CDR3: SARDLGGTSYEQY

J: TRBJ2-1
length: 12
V: TRBV20-1
CDR3: SAKLAGPYNEQF

J: TRBJ1-2
length: 14
V: TRBV4-1
CDR3: ASSQPRAGTVYGYT

J: TRBJ2-1
length: 12
V: TRBV29-1
CDR3: SQGETVGYNEQF

J: TRBJ2-2
length: 15
V: TRBV27
CDR3: ASSSHVGALNTGELF

J: TRBJ1-2
length: 12
V: TRBV11-3
CDR3: ASSFRGTNYGYT

J: TRBJ2-3
length: 9
V: TRBV30
CDR3: VGGSTDTQY